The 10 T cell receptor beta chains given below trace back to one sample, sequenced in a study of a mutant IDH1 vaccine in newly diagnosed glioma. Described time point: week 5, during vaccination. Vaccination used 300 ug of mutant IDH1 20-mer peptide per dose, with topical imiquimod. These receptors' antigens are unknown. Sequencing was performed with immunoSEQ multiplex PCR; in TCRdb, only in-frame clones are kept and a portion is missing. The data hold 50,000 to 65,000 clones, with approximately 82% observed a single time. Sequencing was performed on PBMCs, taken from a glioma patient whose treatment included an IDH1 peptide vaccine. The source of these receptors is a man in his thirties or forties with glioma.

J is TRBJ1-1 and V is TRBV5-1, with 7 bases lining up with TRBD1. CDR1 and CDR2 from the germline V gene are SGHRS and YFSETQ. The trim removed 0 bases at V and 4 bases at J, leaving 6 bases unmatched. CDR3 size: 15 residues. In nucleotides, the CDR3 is TGCGCCAGCAGCTTGGCCGACAGGGTGGGCACTGAAGCTTTCTTT. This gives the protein CASSLADRVGTEAFF.

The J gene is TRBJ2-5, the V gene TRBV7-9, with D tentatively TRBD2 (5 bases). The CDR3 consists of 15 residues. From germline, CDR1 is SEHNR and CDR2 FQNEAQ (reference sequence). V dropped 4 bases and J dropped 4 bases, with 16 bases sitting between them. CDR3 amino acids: CASSSGSVNGETQYF. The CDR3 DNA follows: TGTGCCAGCAGCTCGGGGTCCGTAAATGGAGAGACCCAGTACTTC.

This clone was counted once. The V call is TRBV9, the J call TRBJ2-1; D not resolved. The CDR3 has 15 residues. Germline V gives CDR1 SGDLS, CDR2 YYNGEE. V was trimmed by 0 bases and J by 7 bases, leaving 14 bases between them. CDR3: CASSVGDYTRNEQFF. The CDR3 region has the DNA TGTGCCAGCAGCGTAGGGGATTATACCCGGAATGAGCAGTTCTTC. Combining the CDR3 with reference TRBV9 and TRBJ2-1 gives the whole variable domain DSGVTQTPKHLITATGQRVTLRCSPRSGDLSVYWYQQSLDQGLQFLIQYYNGEERAKGNILERFSAQQFPDLHSELNLSSLELGDSALYFCASSVGDYTRNEQFFGPGTRLTVL.

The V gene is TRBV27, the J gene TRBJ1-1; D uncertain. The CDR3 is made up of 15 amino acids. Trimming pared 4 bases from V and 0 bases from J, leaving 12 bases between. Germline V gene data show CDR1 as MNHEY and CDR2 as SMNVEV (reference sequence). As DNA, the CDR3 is TGTGCCAGCAGTTCCAGACACACCATGAACACTGAAGCTTTCTTT. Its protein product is CASSSRHTMNTEAFF.

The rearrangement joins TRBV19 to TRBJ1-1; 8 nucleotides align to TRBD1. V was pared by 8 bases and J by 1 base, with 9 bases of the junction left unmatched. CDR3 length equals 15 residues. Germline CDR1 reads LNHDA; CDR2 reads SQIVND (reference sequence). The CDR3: CASSKTGAGNTEAFF. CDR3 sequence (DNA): TGTGCCAGTTCCAAGACAGGGGCTGGGAACACTGAAGCTTTCTTT.

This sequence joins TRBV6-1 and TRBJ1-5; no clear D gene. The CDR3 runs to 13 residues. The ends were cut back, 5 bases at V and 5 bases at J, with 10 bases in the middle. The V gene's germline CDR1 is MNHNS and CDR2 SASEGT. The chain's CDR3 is CASSNRADQPQHF. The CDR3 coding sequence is TGTGCCAGCAGTAATAGGGCTGATCAGCCCCAGCATTTT.

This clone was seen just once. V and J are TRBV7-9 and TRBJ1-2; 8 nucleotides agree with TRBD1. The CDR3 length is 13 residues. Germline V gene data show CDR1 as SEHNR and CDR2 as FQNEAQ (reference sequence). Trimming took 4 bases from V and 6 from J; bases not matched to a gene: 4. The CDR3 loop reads CASSSKTGDGYTF. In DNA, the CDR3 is TGTGCCAGCAGCTCTAAGACAGGGGATGGCTACACCTTC.

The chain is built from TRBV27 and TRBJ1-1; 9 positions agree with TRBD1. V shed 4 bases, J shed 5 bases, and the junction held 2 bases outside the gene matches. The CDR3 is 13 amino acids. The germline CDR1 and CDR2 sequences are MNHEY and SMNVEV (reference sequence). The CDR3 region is CASSYRGRTEAFF. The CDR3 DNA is TGTGCCAGCAGTTACAGGGGGCGAACTGAAGCTTTCTTT.

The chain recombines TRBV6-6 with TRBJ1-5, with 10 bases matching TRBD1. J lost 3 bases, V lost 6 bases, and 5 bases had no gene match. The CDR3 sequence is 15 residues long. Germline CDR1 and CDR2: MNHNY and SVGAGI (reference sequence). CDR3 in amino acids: CASSFDRGHNQPQHF. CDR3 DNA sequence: TGTGCCAGCAGCTTCGACAGGGGGCACAATCAGCCCCAGCATTTT.

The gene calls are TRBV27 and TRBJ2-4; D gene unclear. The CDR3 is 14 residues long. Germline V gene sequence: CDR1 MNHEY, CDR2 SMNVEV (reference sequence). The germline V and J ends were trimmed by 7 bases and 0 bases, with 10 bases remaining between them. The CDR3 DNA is TGTGCCAGCATGAATCAACTAGCCAAAAACATTCAGTACTTC. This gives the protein CASMNQLAKNIQYF.